This TCR beta chain was sequenced during a study of beta chain features in type 1 diabetes. Study in general: Sorted cells, approximately 110 million in number, were examined across all samples.

The whole isolated RNA underwent reverse transcription, so sequencing captured expressed TCRB transcripts. Produced via immunoSEQ multiplex PCR; TCRdb's table is partial and in-frame only. The top ten hold around 0.035% of the sample, which has some 410,000 clones, approximately 15% seen once. In germline, CDR1 is SEHNR, CDR2 FQNEAQ (reference sequence). V was pared by 5 bases and J by 2 bases, with 5 bases of the junction left unmatched. The CDR3 sequence is 16 residues long. This clonotype originated in a man aged 25-45 years in good health. Source material: naive CD4+ T cells from blood. The chain carries TRBV7-9 and TRBJ2-3, with 12 nucleotides matching TRBD2. In DNA form, the CDR3 reads TGTGCCAGCAGCCCGACTAGCGGGGGCTACACAGATACGCAGTATTTT. It codes for CASSPTSGGYTDTQYF.